The TCR beta chain under discussion was sequenced for a study of cytomegalovirus exposure and HLA in healthy donors. Study at large: Unique TCRs from HLA-typed donors, some 85 million of them, were held in an early data release.

The PCR had 60 Vbeta and 13 Jbeta primers. Generated by immunoSEQ multiplex PCR, the TCRdb table keeps only in-frame clones and is missing some. The sample comprises approximately 110,000 clones, around 80% of which are singletons, and more than 0.2% rests with the top ten. The CDR3 sequence is 17 residues long. Study observations and caveats: Fewer N-insertions than the roughly 630-donor mean were reportedly shown by an Asian-associated ancestry cluster in a later analysis. Later genetic work tied a missense DCLRE1C variant to beta-chain V and J trimming.

Worth noting for this clone: Its antigen is unidentified.

The sequenced sample consisted of PBMCs. The V gene is TRBV21-1, the J gene TRBJ2-5; the listed D gene, TRBD2, was not tested against the DNA. TRBV21-1 is a pseudogene segment. The TCR originated in a man aged 50 to 59 in good health and CMV-seronegative. The DNA of the CDR3 is TGTGCCAGCAGTCGAGGGACTAGCGGGAGGGCCAGGGAGACCCAGTACTTC. Translated, it gives CASSRGTSGRARETQYF.